The 20 T cell receptor beta chains below come from one sample, sequenced in a study of prognosis after radiotherapy for stage I lung cancer. The study amplified the TCR beta CDR3 region from genomic DNA. This amplification was carried out by two rounds of multiplex PCR. With primers specific to each TRBV and TRBJ gene, the first-round PCR was performed. Using its own MiXCR run on the multiplex PCR reads, TCRdb lists one record per CDR3 protein. The sample yields around 26,000 distinct CDR3 sequences, about 43% seen once. The sample in question was PBMCs, obtained before or after stereotactic body radiation therapy (not recorded which). The receptor set was obtained from a donor over 45 with non-small cell lung cancer.

This chain uses TRBV6-1 with TRBJ1-2, with D perhaps matching TRBD1 (5 bases). V lost 1 base and J lost 5, with 11 bases in between. CDR1 and CDR2 (germline): MNHNS, SASEGT. The CDR3 covers 14 residues. CDR3 in amino acids: CASSEGTSIYGYTF. For the CDR3, the DNA is TGTGCCAGCAGTGAAGGGACATCGATTTATGGCTACACCTTC.

V is TRBV24-1 and J is TRBJ2-1, with 7 bases lining up with TRBD1. This CDR3 is 17 amino acids long. The V and J ends lost 2 bases and 1 base, in that order; junction bases with no gene match: 7. CDR1 and CDR2 (germline): KGHDR, SFDVKD. CDR3 sequence (DNA): TGTGCCACCAGTGATTCCATGAGACAGGGTTCCTACAATGAGCAGTTCTTC. Translated: CATSDSMRQGSYNEQFF.

This clonotype has ten or more counts. The chain employs TRBV29-1 and TRBJ1-1; the D gene is possibly TRBD1 (5 bases). The germline CDR1 and CDR2 sequences are SQVTM and ANQGSEA. This CDR3 has 12 amino acids. Trimming cost V 6 bases and J 3 bases, with 11 bases left between them. The CDR3 sequence is CSVDGGDTEAFF. The CDR3 nucleotides are TGCAGCGTAGATGGGGGGGACACTGAAGCTTTCTTT.

V and J are TRBV6-1 and TRBJ2-2, with D possibly TRBD1 on 5 matching bases. The CDR3 consists of 15 residues. CDR1 MNHNS and CDR2 SASEGT come from the germline V gene. V was cut by 3 bases and J by 11 bases, with 19 bases left in between. CDR3 nucleotides: TGTGCCAGCAGTGAGACCCCAGCAGGGTGCGGTGAGCTGTTTTTT. Its translation is CASSETPAGCGELFF.

Within the sample, this clonotype is medium-sized. This chain joins TRBV6-9 and TRBJ1-6; 8 bases are a match to TRBD1. This CDR3 comprises 17 residues. From germline, CDR1 is MNHGY and CDR2 SVAAGI. Trimming at V came to 3 bases and at J to 6 bases, leaving 10 bases not matched to a gene. The CDR3 reads CASSYSGRGHVNSPLHF. For the CDR3, the DNA is TGTGCCAGCAGTTACTCCGGCAGGGGGCATGTTAATTCACCCCTCCACTTT.

V gene TRBV19 combines with J gene TRBJ1-6; 10 bases match TRBD1. Germline CDR1 reads LNHDA; CDR2 reads SQIVND (reference sequence). CDR3 size: 13 residues. V lost 7 bases to trimming and J lost 7 bases; unmatched junction nucleotides: 1. In nucleotides, the CDR3 is TGTGCCAGTATGGGACAGGGGAATTCACCCCTCCACTTT. Translation gives CASMGQGNSPLHF.

This clonotype was counted ten times or more. V is TRBV19 and J is TRBJ1-5, with D hard to call. The V gene lost 6 bases and the J gene lost 1 base, with 7 bases spanning the gap. Germline V CDR1 and CDR2: LNHDA, SQIVND (reference sequence). The CDR3 covers 13 residues. The chain's CDR3 is CASSRTSNQPQHF. The CDR3 DNA reads TGTGCCAGTAGCCGAACAAGCAATCAGCCCCAGCATTTT. The complete variable domain, with remaining parts taken from reference TRBV19 and TRBJ1-5, reads DGGITQSPKYLFRKEGQNVTLSCEQNLNHDAMYWYRQDPGQGLRLIYYSQIVNDFQKGDIAEGYSVSREKKESFPLTVTSAQKNPTAFYLCASSRTSNQPQHFGDGTRLSIL.

The gene calls are TRBV9 and TRBJ2-2; TRBD2 agrees at 13 bases. This CDR3 spans 18 amino acids. Germline CDR1 SGDLS, CDR2 YYNGEE. With 3 bases clipped from V and 3 bases from J, the junction kept 8 bases outside the gene matches. The CDR3 bases are TGTGCCAGCAGCGACTCGACTAGCGGGGGGCTCGACACCGGGGAGCTGTTTTTT. Translated: CASSDSTSGGLDTGELFF.

A remark on this clonotype: Mismatch with germline at one junction end may stem from a read error. This rearrangement joins TRBV6-2 or TRBV6-3 to TRBJ2-7, with D maybe TRBD2 (5 bases). The CDR3 contains 16 residues. From germline, CDR1 is MNHEY and CDR2 SVGEGT. For the CDR3, the DNA is TGTGCCAGCAGCTACTCAGGAGGTGGCAGCTCGTACGAGCATTACTTC. Translation: CASSYSGGGSSYEHYF.

The sample holds many counts of this clonotype. The chain joins TRBV5-4 to TRBJ1-6, with a weak D call TRBD1 (5 bases). This CDR3 is 14 amino acids long. CDR1 SGHNT and CDR2 YYREEE come from the germline V gene (reference sequence). V was trimmed by 4 bases and J by 10 bases, leaving 15 bases between them. Here the CDR3 DNA reads TGTGCCAGCAGCACGGGACTCGATCTATCACCCCTCCACTTT. The encoded protein is CASSTGLDLSPLHF. Combining the CDR3 with reference TRBV5-4 and TRBJ1-6 gives the whole variable domain ETGVTQSPTHLIKTRGQQVTLRCSSQSGHNTVSWYQQALGQGPQFIFQYYREEENGRGNFPPRFSGLQFPNYSSELNVNALELDDSALYLCASSTGLDLSPLHFGNGTRLTVT.

This clonotype is deemed medium-sized. The chain has TRBV27 and TRBJ2-7, with D possibly TRBD1 on 6 matching bases. Germline CDR1 MNHEY, CDR2 SMNVEV (reference sequence). The CDR3 covers 14 residues. Trimming took 6 bases from V and 2 from J, leaving 14 bases between them. The CDR3 DNA reads as TGTGCCAGCAGCTTGACAGGTGTTGCCTACGAGCAGTACTTC. Translating gives CASSLTGVAYEQYF.

This clonotype was observed a single time. This chain uses TRBV11-3 with TRBJ2-3, with 7 bases fitting TRBD1. This CDR3 has 17 amino acids. J was trimmed by 5 bases and V by 5 bases; bases with no gene match: 16. Germline values: CDR1 SGHNT, CDR2 YENEEA. The CDR3 nucleotides are TGTGCCAGCAGCCCAGGAAGCACAGGGGAATGGAAAGATACGCAGTATTTT. Protein sequence: CASSPGSTGEWKDTQYF.

Written as DNA, the CDR3 is TGTGCCAGCAGCCGATGGGACAGAGCCTACGAGCAGTACTTC. Protein sequence: CASSRWDRAYEQYF. The chain recombines TRBV7-9 with TRBJ2-7; 7 positions match TRBD1. From germline, CDR1 is SEHNR and CDR2 FQNEAQ (reference sequence). The CDR3 has 14 residues. Trimming cost V 5 bases and J 2 bases; bases outside gene matches: 6.

The V and J genes are TRBV12-3 or TRBV12-4 and TRBJ1-2; D gene unclear. The CDR3 consists of 12 residues. The ends were cut back, 6 bases at V and 4 bases at J, with 9 bases in the middle. The CDR3 DNA is TGTGCCAGCAGCCTCAGTTCCTATGGCTACACCTTC. Its protein is CASSLSSYGYTF.

Regarding this clonotype: A read error may produce the germline difference seen at one junction end. The chain combines TRBV20-1 with TRBJ1-1; TRBD1 might be the D (6 bases). CDR3 length: 14 residues. Looked up from germline, CDR1 is DFQATT and CDR2 is SNEGSKA (reference sequence). CDR3: CSAGGGERFAESFF. CDR3 nucleotide sequence: TGCAGTGCTGGGGGCGGGGAGAGGTTCGCTGAATCTTTCTTT.

As for this clonotype: A far larger clone differs by one base, so this is likely a read error. The CDR3, as DNA: TGTGCCAGCAGTGGGGTCTCGTTAAGCGAGCAGTACTTC. Its protein is CASSGVSLSEQYF. The chain combines TRBV6-4 with TRBJ2-7; no definite D call. The CDR3 has 13 amino acids. V lost 4 bases and J 6 bases, leaving 13 bases between the germline ends. Germline-derived CDR1 and CDR2 are MRHNA and SNTAGT.

CDR3 region: CASAIVLTDTQYF. In DNA, the CDR3 is TGTGCCAGCGCTATCGTACTCACAGATACGCAGTATTTT. The chain couples TRBV2 to TRBJ2-3; D is ambiguous. V was clipped by 8 bases and J by 2 bases, with 11 bases between them. Germline CDR1 and CDR2: SNHLY and FYNNEI. This CDR3 contains 13 residues.

The sample holds one count of this clonotype. This rearrangement joins TRBV20-1 to TRBJ1-4; D gene unclear. Germline CDR1 and CDR2: DFQATT and SNEGSKA (reference sequence). This CDR3 region has 16 residues. With 2 bases removed from V and 8 bases from J, the gap between germline ends came to 21 bases. CDR3 region: CSARQSEGSIWEKLFF. The CDR3, as DNA: TGCAGTGCTAGACAGTCCGAGGGCAGTATCTGGGAAAAACTGTTTTTT.

The J gene is TRBJ2-7, the V gene TRBV7-2; D possibly matches TRBD1 or TRBD2 (6 bases each). Germline V lookup: CDR1 SGHTA, CDR2 FQGNSA. The CDR3 has 14 amino acids. Trimming shortened V by 4 bases and J by 0 bases, and 10 bases separated the two germline ends. The CDR3 region has the DNA TGTGCCAGCAGCTCAGGGGACTCCTCCTACGAGCAGTACTTC. This codes for CASSSGDSSYEQYF.

The rearrangement links TRBV2 to TRBJ2-1; 10 positions agree with TRBD2. Trimming cost V 6 bases and J 6 bases; bases outside gene matches: 8. Germline lookup yields CDR1 SNHLY and CDR2 FYNNEI. The CDR3 length is 15 residues. CDR3 bases: TGTGCCAGCAGAGGTGAAGCGGGAGGGCCCAATGAGCAGTTCTTC. It is translated as CASRGEAGGPNEQFF.